The 5 T cell receptor beta chains in this list originate from one sample, sequenced in a study of radiation and T cells in renal cell carcinoma. The method was immunoSEQ multiplex PCR; TCRdb's version includes in-frame clones alone and lacks a portion of them. The data contain about 90,000 clones, 80% to 90% of them singletons. Time point: blood 4 weeks post-SBRT, at nephrectomy. Treatment in this sample: 15 Gy SBRT to primary tumor, nephrectomy 4 weeks later. Sequencing was performed on blood, taken from a patient whose treatment included radiotherapy and nephrectomy. These receptors were obtained from a man aged 55 to 69 with renal cell carcinoma.

The J gene is TRBJ2-4, the V gene TRBV7-8; D call uncertain. The CDR3 is 17 amino acids. V gave up 1 base and J gave up 0 bases, with 13 bases separating them. Germline loops: CDR1 SGHVS, CDR2 FQNEAQ. The CDR3 protein is CASSLGRGNIAKNIQYF. CDR3 in DNA: TGTGCCAGCAGCTTAGGTCGTGGGAACATAGCCAAAAACATTCAGTACTTC.

This clone was observed a single time. This chain uses TRBV6-5 with TRBJ2-7; D may be TRBD1 (5 bases). CDR3 size: 14 residues. Germline V lookup: CDR1 MNHEY, CDR2 SVGAGI. Trimming removed 5 bases at V and 0 bases at J, with 11 bases between. The CDR3 region is CASSPLDSSYEQYF. DNA of the CDR3: TGTGCCAGCAGTCCCTTAGACAGCTCCTACGAGCAGTACTTC.

V gene TRBV28 combines with J gene TRBJ1-2; a weak D match, TRBD1 (5 bases). CDR3 length: 14 amino acids. V was clipped by 6 bases and J by 2 bases, with 13 bases between them. Per germline, CDR1 MDHEN and CDR2 SYDVKM. CDR3 sequence (DNA): TGTGCCAGCAGAGCAAGTCAGGGAAACTATGGCTACACCTTC. It codes for CASRASQGNYGYTF.

This sequence joins TRBV28 and TRBJ2-7; TRBD2 matches 14 bases. The CDR3 loop spans 16 amino acids. The germline CDR1 and CDR2 sequences are MDHEN and SYDVKM. The trim removed 6 bases at V and 9 bases at J, leaving 13 bases unmatched. CDR3 DNA: TGTGCCAGCAGAAACCTTGGGACTAGCGGGAGTCATGGGCAGTACTTC. It specifies CASRNLGTSGSHGQYF.

The V and J genes are TRBV5-1 and TRBJ2-2, with D perhaps matching TRBD2 (5 bases). Germline CDR1 and CDR2: SGHRS and YFSETQ. The V and J ends lost 0 bases and 3 bases respectively, with 21 bases between them. The CDR3 contains 19 residues. The CDR3 DNA is TGCGCCAGCAGCTTGGCCGGGGTTAGCTTGCCAGTCTACACCGGGGAGCTGTTTTTT. This translates into CASSLAGVSLPVYTGELFF.